The next 20 T cell receptor beta chains were all read from a single sample in a study of T cell responses to AZD1222 COVID-19 vaccine. The protocol was immunoSEQ multiplex PCR, while the TCRdb copy is restricted to in-frame clones and leaves out a portion. This sample has 120,000 or so clones; 70% to 90% occur once, and the top ten carry about 1.5%. The starting material was peripheral blood, obtained on day 0 of AZD1222 vaccination. All receptors come from an adult in good health.

This CDR3 reads CASSFQGARSQDGYTF. CDR3 bases: TGTGCCAGCAGTTTTCAGGGGGCAAGGTCGCAAGATGGCTACACCTTC. The chain employs TRBV27 and TRBJ1-2, with 8 bases matching TRBD1. V shed 3 bases and J 6 bases; nucleotides not matched to a gene: 12. Per the germline V gene, CDR1 is MNHEY and CDR2 is SMNVEV (reference sequence). The CDR3 has 16 residues.

Here the CDR3 reads CASSQARARGYTF. The CDR3 DNA reads as TGTGCCAGCAGCCAAGCCAGGGCCCGGGGCTACACCTTC. This chain joins TRBV14 and TRBJ1-2; D may be TRBD1 (5 bases). The CDR3 is 13 amino acids. CDR1 is SGHDN and CDR2 is FVKESK in the germline V gene. The V and J ends lost 1 base and 8 bases respectively, with 11 bases between them. The variable domain in full, completed from reference TRBV14 and TRBJ1-2, reads EAGVTQFPSHSVIEKGQTVTLRCDPISGHDNLYWYRRVMGKEIKFLLHFVKESKQDESGMPNNRFLAERTGGTYSTLKVQPAELEDSGVYFCASSQARARGYTFGSGTRLTVV.

The gene calls are TRBV19 and TRBJ1-2, with TRBD1 matching over 8 bases. Germline V lookup: CDR1 LNHDA, CDR2 SQIVND (reference sequence). V trimming: 5 bases; J trimming: 3 bases; junction bases outside the gene matches: 8. The CDR3 is 15 residues long. The CDR3 loop reads CASSLDRVRDYGYTF. The CDR3 nucleotides read TGTGCCAGTAGTTTGGACAGGGTTCGGGACTATGGCTACACCTTC. The variable domain in full, with the rest retrieved from reference TRBV19 and TRBJ1-2, is DGGITQSPKYLFRKEGQNVTLSCEQNLNHDAMYWYRQDPGQGLRLIYYSQIVNDFQKGDIAEGYSVSREKKESFPLTVTSAQKNPTAFYLCASSLDRVRDYGYTFGSGTRLTVV.

V and J are TRBV10-3 and TRBJ1-6; D may be TRBD1 (6 bases). This CDR3 region has 15 residues. Germline assignment: CDR1 ENHRY and CDR2 SYGVKD. Trimming shortened V by 6 bases and J by 10 bases, and 19 bases separated the two germline ends. The CDR3 sequence: CAIRMDKTGPSPLHF. The CDR3 DNA reads TGTGCCATCAGGATGGATAAGACAGGCCCCTCACCCCTCCACTTT.

The V call is TRBV29-1, the J call TRBJ2-3, with TRBD1 matching over 7 bases. After removal of 4 bases from V and 2 bases from J, the junction contained 6 bases not matched to a gene. CDR1 is SQVTM and CDR2 is ANQGSEA in the germline V gene. The CDR3 totals 14 residues. CDR3 sequence (DNA): TGCAGCGTTGTGGGACAGTTTCTCACAGATACGCAGTATTTT. It specifies CSVVGQFLTDTQYF.

This rearrangement joins TRBV21-1 to TRBJ2-2; the D call in the table, TRBD1, was not verified against the DNA. TRBV21-1 is shown as a pseudogene. This CDR3 is built from 18 residues. The CDR3 loop is CASSRPGQGGFNTGELFF. The CDR3 bases are TGTGCCAGCAGCAGACCCGGACAGGGAGGGTTTAACACCGGGGAGCTGTTTTTT.

The chain links TRBV6-6 to TRBJ2-2; D is perhaps TRBD1 or TRBD2 (5 bases each). The V gene lost 6 bases and the J gene lost 4 bases, with 12 bases spanning the gap. The CDR3 covers 14 residues. CDR1 and CDR2 from the germline V gene are MNHNY and SVGAGI (reference sequence). As DNA, the CDR3 is TGTGCCAGCAGGCAGTCAGGGAGCACCGGGGAGCTGTTTTTT. Protein product: CASRQSGSTGELFF.

This clone has only a few counts. V gene TRBV7-2 combines with J gene TRBJ1-1, with 8 bases identical to TRBD1. The CDR3 is 13 residues long. J lost 10 bases, V lost 6 bases, and 10 bases had no gene match. Per germline, CDR1 SGHTA and CDR2 FQGNSA. The CDR3 loop reads CASRPNLQGGAFF. The CDR3 DNA is TGTGCCAGCAGGCCGAACCTACAGGGGGGAGCTTTCTTT.

This chain uses TRBV5-1 with TRBJ2-3, with D uncertain. Germline CDR1 reads SGHRS; CDR2 reads YFSETQ. This CDR3 has 14 residues. V was clipped by 4 bases and J by 2 bases, with 11 bases between them. Written as DNA, the CDR3 is TGCGCCAGCAGCCCTATCTACTCCACAGATACGCAGTATTTT. Its translation: CASSPIYSTDTQYF. The full variable domain, rest sourced from reference TRBV5-1 and TRBJ2-3, is KAGVTQTPRYLIKTRGQQVTLSCSPISGHRSVSWYQQTPGQGLQFLFEYFSETQRNKGNFPGRFSGRQFSNSRSEMNVSTLELGDSALYLCASSPIYSTDTQYFGPGTRLTVL.

CDR3: CASSPGTTSYEQYF. The CDR3 nucleotides read TGTGCCAGCTCACCCGGGACTACATCCTACGAGCAGTACTTC. The chain is built from TRBV18 and TRBJ2-7, with 7 bases that match TRBD2. In germline, CDR1 is KGHSH, CDR2 LQKENI. V was clipped by 3 bases and J by 1 base; unmatched bases: 3. The CDR3 covers 14 residues.

The genes are TRBV9 and TRBJ2-1, with 7 nucleotides matching TRBD2. The germline V gene has CDR1 SGDLS and CDR2 YYNGEE. Trimming took 3 bases from V and 6 from J; bases not matched to a gene: 9. The length of the CDR3 is 15 residues. CDR3 in DNA: TGTGCCAGCAGCGCGCGGGAGAAGGCCCGCAATGAGCAGTTCTTC. Amino acid sequence: CASSAREKARNEQFF.

The chain employs TRBV12-5 and TRBJ2-1; 12 nucleotides agree with TRBD2. CDR1 is LGHNT, CDR2 FRNRAP, per germline. The CDR3 has 16 amino acids. V lost 5 bases to trimming and J lost 1 base; unmatched junction nucleotides: 3. This chain's CDR3 is CASGRLAGESYNEQFF. DNA for the CDR3: TGTGCTAGTGGTCGACTAGCGGGGGAATCCTACAATGAGCAGTTCTTC.

This sequence joins TRBV11-3 and TRBJ1-1, with 9 bases that match TRBD1. Trimming at V came to 5 bases and at J to 3 bases, leaving 7 bases not matched to a gene. The CDR3 runs 15 residues. Germline assignment: CDR1 SGHNT and CDR2 YENEEA. CDR3 nucleotides: TGTGCCAGCAGCGGGACAGGGAACCCGTACACTGAAGCTTTCTTT. Amino acid sequence: CASSGTGNPYTEAFF.

The chain is built from TRBV7-8 and TRBJ1-4; D unresolved. This CDR3 region has 15 residues. The V gene lost 1 base and the J gene lost 7 bases, with 13 bases spanning the gap. From germline, CDR1 is SGHVS and CDR2 FQNEAQ. DNA of the CDR3: TGTGCCAGCAGCTTAGGTGAGAGCCGGGGTGAAAAACTGTTTTTT. Its protein is CASSLGESRGEKLFF.

The rearrangement links TRBV2 to TRBJ2-7, with D perhaps given as TRBD1 or TRBD2 (5 bases each). This CDR3 spans 17 amino acids. The germline V gene encodes CDR1 SNHLY and CDR2 FYNNEI. Trimming took off 9 bases at V and 0 bases at J, with 24 bases between the two ends. As DNA, the CDR3 is TGTGCCAGTCATGGGGGTTTAAATAGCGCTAACTCCTACGAGCAGTACTTC. This codes for CASHGGLNSANSYEQYF.

The CDR3 here is CASRYGQGLYGYTF. CDR3 DNA sequence: TGTGCCAGCAGATACGGACAGGGACTCTATGGCTACACCTTC. The rearrangement links TRBV6-5 to TRBJ1-2; 8 bases match TRBD1. Germline values: CDR1 MNHEY, CDR2 SVGAGI. This CDR3 comprises 14 residues. J was trimmed by 4 bases and V by 6 bases; bases with no gene match: 7.

Concerning this clone: Other DNA sequences in this specimen translate into the identical CDR3. CDR3 DNA: TGTGCCAGCTCACCGCGGACGGCGAACACCGGGGAGCTGTTTTTT. Its translation is CASSPRTANTGELFF. This chain joins TRBV18 and TRBJ2-2; unclear D gene. CDR3 length: 15 amino acids. V was clipped by 3 bases and J by 0 bases, with 8 bases between them. Germline CDR1 KGHSH, CDR2 LQKENI. The full variable domain, rest sourced from reference TRBV18 and TRBJ2-2, is NAGVMQNPRHLVRRRGQEARLRCSPMKGHSHVYWYRQLPEEGLKFMVYLQKENIIDESGMPKERFSAEFPKEGPSILRIQQVVRGDSAAYFCASSPRTANTGELFFGEGSRLTVL.

Only one count was recorded for this clone. The chain has TRBV27 and TRBJ2-1; 8 nucleotides align to TRBD1. CDR1 is MNHEY and CDR2 is SMNVEV in the germline V gene (reference sequence). V shed 11 bases and J 2 bases; nucleotides not matched to a gene: 17. The CDR3 covers 17 residues. The CDR3 DNA follows: TGTGCCCCCCGAGCCCCGGGGGACAGGTGCCCCTACAATGAGCAGTTCTTC. This sequence encodes CAPRAPGDRCPYNEQFF.

The chain uses TRBV7-9 and TRBJ1-1; 9 nucleotides line up with TRBD1. V lost 5 bases and J lost 4; bases outside the gene matches: 5. The CDR3 extends over 14 amino acids. Looked up from germline, CDR1 is SEHNR and CDR2 is FQNEAQ (reference sequence). CDR3 coding DNA: TGTGCCAGCAGCGCCACAGGGGGCCGCACTGAAGCTTTCTTT. Translated: CASSATGGRTEAFF.

This clone appeared a single time. V gene TRBV11-2 combines with J gene TRBJ1-1; D remains unclear. Trimming cost V 1 base and J 4 bases, with 10 bases left between them. The CDR3 is 14 residues long. In germline, CDR1 is SGHAT, CDR2 FQNNGV. CDR3 sequence (DNA): TGTGCCAGCAGCTTAGTTTGGGAGGTCACTGAAGCTTTCTTT. This encodes CASSLVWEVTEAFF.